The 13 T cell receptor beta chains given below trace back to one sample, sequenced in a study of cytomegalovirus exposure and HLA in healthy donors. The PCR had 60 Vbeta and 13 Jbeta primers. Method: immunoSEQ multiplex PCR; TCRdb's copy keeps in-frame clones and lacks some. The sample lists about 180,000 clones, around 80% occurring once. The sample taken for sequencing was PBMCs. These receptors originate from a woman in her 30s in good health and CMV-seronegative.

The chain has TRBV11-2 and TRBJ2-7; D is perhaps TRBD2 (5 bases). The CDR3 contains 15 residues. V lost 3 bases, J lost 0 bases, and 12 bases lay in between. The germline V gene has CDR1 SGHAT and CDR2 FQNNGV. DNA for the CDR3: TGTGCCAGCAGCTTTAGTGACGGAGGCTCCTACGAGCAGTACTTC. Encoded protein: CASSFSDGGSYEQYF.

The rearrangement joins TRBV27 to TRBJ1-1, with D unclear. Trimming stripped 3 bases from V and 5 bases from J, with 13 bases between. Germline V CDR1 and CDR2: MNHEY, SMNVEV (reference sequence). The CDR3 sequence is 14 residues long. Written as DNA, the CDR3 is TGTGCCAGCAGTTTCCGGCCAATGAGGACTGAAGCTTTCTTT. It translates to CASSFRPMRTEAFF.

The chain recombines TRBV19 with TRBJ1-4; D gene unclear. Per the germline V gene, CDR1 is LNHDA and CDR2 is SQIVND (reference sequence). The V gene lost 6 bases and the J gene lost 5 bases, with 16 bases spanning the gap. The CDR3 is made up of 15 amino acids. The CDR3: CASRTNHLQNEKLFF. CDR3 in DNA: TGTGCCAGTAGGACCAACCACCTACAGAATGAAAAACTGTTTTTT. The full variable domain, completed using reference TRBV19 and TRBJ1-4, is DGGITQSPKYLFRKEGQNVTLSCEQNLNHDAMYWYRQDPGQGLRLIYYSQIVNDFQKGDIAEGYSVSREKKESFPLTVTSAQKNPTAFYLCASRTNHLQNEKLFFGSGTQLSVL.

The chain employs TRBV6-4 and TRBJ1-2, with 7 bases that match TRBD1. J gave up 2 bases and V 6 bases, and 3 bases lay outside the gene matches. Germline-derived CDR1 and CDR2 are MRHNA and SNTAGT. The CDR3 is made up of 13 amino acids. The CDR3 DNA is TGTGCCAGCAGCGAGACAGGGAACTATGGCTACACCTTC. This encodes CASSETGNYGYTF.

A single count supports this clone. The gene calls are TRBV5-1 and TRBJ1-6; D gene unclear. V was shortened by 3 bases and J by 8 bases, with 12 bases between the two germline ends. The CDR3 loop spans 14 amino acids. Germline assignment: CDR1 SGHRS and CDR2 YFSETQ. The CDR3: CASSSGPGDSPLHF. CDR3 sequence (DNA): TGCGCCAGCAGCTCCGGACCCGGGGATTCACCCCTCCACTTT. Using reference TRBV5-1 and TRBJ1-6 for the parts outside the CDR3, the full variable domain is KAGVTQTPRYLIKTRGQQVTLSCSPISGHRSVSWYQQTPGQGLQFLFEYFSETQRNKGNFPGRFSGRQFSNSRSEMNVSTLELGDSALYLCASSSGPGDSPLHFGNGTRLTVT.

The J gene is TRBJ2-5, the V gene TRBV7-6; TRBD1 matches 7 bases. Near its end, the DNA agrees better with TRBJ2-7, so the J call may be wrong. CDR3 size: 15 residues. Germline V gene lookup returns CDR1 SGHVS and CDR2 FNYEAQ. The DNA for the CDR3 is TGTGCCAGCAGCTTGGGGACAGTAAGCTCCTACGAGCAGTACTTC. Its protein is CASSLGTVSSYEQYF.

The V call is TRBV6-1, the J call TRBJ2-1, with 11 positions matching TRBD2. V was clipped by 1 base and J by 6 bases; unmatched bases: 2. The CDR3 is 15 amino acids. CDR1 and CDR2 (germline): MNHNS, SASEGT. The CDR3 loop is CASSEELAGVNEQFF. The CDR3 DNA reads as TGTGCCAGCAGTGAAGAACTAGCGGGGGTCAATGAGCAGTTCTTC.

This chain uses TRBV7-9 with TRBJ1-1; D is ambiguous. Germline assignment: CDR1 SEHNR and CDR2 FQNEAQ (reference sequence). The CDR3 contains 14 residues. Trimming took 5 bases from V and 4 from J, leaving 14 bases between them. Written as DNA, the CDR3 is TGTGCCAGCAGCCCGCAAGCTGCACGCACTGAAGCTTTCTTT. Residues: CASSPQAARTEAFF.

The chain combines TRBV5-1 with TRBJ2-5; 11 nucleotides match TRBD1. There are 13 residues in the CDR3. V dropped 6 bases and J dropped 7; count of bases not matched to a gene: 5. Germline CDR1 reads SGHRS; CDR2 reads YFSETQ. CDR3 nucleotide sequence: TGCGCCAGCACAACCGGGACAGGGGGGACCCAGTACTTC. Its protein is CASTTGTGGTQYF.

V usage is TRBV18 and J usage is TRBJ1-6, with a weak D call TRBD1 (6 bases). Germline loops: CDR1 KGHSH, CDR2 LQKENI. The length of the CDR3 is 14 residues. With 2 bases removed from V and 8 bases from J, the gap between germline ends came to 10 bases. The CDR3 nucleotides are TGTGCCAGCTCACCAGGGGGGGCGTATTCACCCCTCCACTTT. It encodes CASSPGGAYSPLHF.

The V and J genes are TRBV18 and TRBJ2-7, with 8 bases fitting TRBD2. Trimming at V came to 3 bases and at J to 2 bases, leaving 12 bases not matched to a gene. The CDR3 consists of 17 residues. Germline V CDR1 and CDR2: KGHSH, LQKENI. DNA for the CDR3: TGTGCCAGCTCACCGCTTGATTCCAGCGGGGGTCCCTACGAGCAGTACTTC. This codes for CASSPLDSSGGPYEQYF.

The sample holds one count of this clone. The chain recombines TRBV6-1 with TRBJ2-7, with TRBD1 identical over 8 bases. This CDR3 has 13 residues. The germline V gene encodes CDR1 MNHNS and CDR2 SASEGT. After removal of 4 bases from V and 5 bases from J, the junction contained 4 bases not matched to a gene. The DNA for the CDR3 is TGTGCCAGCAGTGGCCAGACAGGGGACGAGCAGTACTTC. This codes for CASSGQTGDEQYF.

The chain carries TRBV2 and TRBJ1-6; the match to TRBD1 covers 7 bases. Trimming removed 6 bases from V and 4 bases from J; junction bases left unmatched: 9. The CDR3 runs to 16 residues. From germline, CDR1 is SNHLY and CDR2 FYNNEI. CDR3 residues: CASRATGLFYNSPLHF. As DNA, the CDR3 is TGTGCCAGCAGGGCGACAGGGCTTTTTTATAATTCACCCCTCCACTTT.